The 26 T cell receptor beta chains below all came from one sample that was sequenced in a study of OX40 agonist ivuxolimab in advanced cancers. Assay used: immunoSEQ multiplex PCR; TCRdb lists only in-frame clones, some missing. This table holds approximately 67,000 clones, around 83% found once. The source material was CD4+ or CD8+ T cells sorted from blood, sampled in a trial of the OX40 agonist ivuxolimab. The receptors shown here come from an adult with an advanced solid tumor such as melanoma, head and neck, liver or kidney cancer.

CDR3 nucleotides: TGTGCCAGCAGCGCGGGAGGGGTCCGCGAGACCCAGTACTTC. Its translation: CASSAGGVRETQYF. The gene calls are TRBV27 and TRBJ2-5, with 9 bases aligning to TRBD2. The CDR3 runs 14 residues. Losses at the gene ends were 6 bases for V and 5 bases for J; bases not matched to a gene: 7. Germline CDR1 is MNHEY and CDR2 is SMNVEV (reference sequence).

This clone was seen a single time. J is TRBJ2-7 and V is TRBV5-4; 10 bases line up with TRBD2. The CDR3 spans 16 residues. The V segment lost 7 bases and the J segment 5 bases; nucleotides outside the gene matches: 15. From germline, CDR1 is SGHNT and CDR2 YYREEE (reference sequence). The CDR3 sequence: CASVLPKAGGLNEQYF. The CDR3 DNA sequence: TGTGCCAGCGTATTACCCAAAGCGGGAGGGCTCAACGAGCAGTACTTC.

This rearrangement joins TRBV5-1 to TRBJ1-2, with D possibly matching TRBD1 (5 bases). The germline V and J ends were trimmed by 6 bases and 8 bases, with 20 bases remaining between them. CDR1 and CDR2 (germline): SGHRS, YFSETQ. CDR3 size: 14 residues. CDR3 amino acids: CASNPGGSGVGYTF. The CDR3 coding sequence is TGCGCCAGCAACCCTGGAGGGTCGGGGGTCGGCTACACCTTC.

The chain joins TRBV19 to TRBJ2-7; 12 bases are a match to TRBD1. This CDR3 comprises 18 residues. CDR1 is LNHDA, CDR2 SQIVND, per germline (reference sequence). The junction had 12 bases not matched to a gene; V was cut back by 3 bases and J by 3 bases. The CDR3 region is CASSIDRPGQGAVYEQYF. The CDR3 nucleotides read TGTGCCAGTAGTATTGACCGGCCGGGACAGGGGGCAGTCTACGAGCAGTACTTC.

The V call is TRBV7-2, the J call TRBJ2-5; no definite D call. The end of the DNA is better explained by TRBJ2-7, so the J call may be wrong. The germline gives CDR1 SGHTA, CDR2 FQGNSA. The CDR3 is 13 amino acids. The CDR3 nucleotides read TGTGCCAGCAGCCCCCGTAGGGCTTACGAGCAGTACTTC. Its protein product is CASSPRRAYEQYF.

The J gene is TRBJ2-5, the V gene TRBV5-1, with TRBD1 matching over 9 bases. Trimming cost V 0 bases and J 4 bases; bases outside gene matches: 4. The length of the CDR3 is 15 residues. The V gene's germline CDR1 is SGHRS and CDR2 YFSETQ. This chain's CDR3 is CASSLVPGQGETQYF. DNA for the CDR3: TGCGCCAGCAGCTTGGTACCGGGACAGGGAGAGACCCAGTACTTC.

V and J are TRBV6-5 and TRBJ1-1; the D is unclear. Germline V gives CDR1 MNHEY, CDR2 SVGAGI. This CDR3 has 11 amino acids. V dropped 6 bases and J dropped 8 bases, with 10 bases sitting between them. The CDR3 DNA sequence: TGTGCCAGCAGAGACCCATCCGAAGCTTTCTTT. It yields the protein CASRDPSEAFF.

The chain employs TRBV30 and TRBJ2-2; 9 positions agree with TRBD2. Germline loops: CDR1 GTSNPN, CDR2 SVGIG (reference sequence). The CDR3 is 15 amino acids. The ends lost 2 bases at V and 5 bases at J; junction bases unmatched: 6. The CDR3 sequence: CAWSRMTSGTGELFF. The CDR3 region has the DNA TGTGCCTGGAGTAGGATGACTAGCGGTACCGGGGAGCTGTTTTTT.

The chain uses TRBV4-1 and TRBJ1-2, with 9 bases fitting TRBD1. Germline CDR1 and CDR2: MGHRA and YSYEKL. V lost 6 bases, J lost 8 bases, and 7 bases stayed unmatched. The CDR3 covers 13 residues. The CDR3 bases are TGCGCCAGCAGATTACAGGGGGCGCGGGGCTACACCTTC. Amino acid sequence: CASRLQGARGYTF.

The chain links TRBV4-1 to TRBJ2-7; tentatively, D is TRBD1 or TRBD2 (5 bases each). With 3 bases removed from V and 1 base from J, the gap between germline ends came to 10 bases. This CDR3 comprises 14 residues. CDR1 and CDR2 from the germline V gene are MGHRA and YSYEKL. CDR3 residues: CASSQTGASYEQYF. CDR3 nucleotide sequence: TGCGCCAGCAGCCAGACCGGGGCTTCCTACGAGCAGTACTTC.

J is TRBJ2-7 and V is TRBV28, with 8 bases fitting TRBD2. Looked up from germline, CDR1 is MDHEN and CDR2 is SYDVKM. The CDR3 consists of 15 residues. The J segment lost 5 bases and the V segment lost 7 bases, leaving 13 bases of the junction unmatched. The CDR3 region has the DNA TGTGCCAGCAATCGCCCCGGGGGGGGCGGGGACGAGCAGTACTTC. This encodes CASNRPGGGGDEQYF.

The chain carries TRBV29-1 and TRBJ2-7; D is perhaps TRBD2 (6 bases). The CDR3 loop spans 14 amino acids. Germline CDR1 is SQVTM and CDR2 is ANQGSEA. V lost 4 bases and J lost 4, with 17 bases in between. CDR3 residues: CSVAKFISGYEQYF. As DNA, the CDR3 is TGCAGCGTTGCGAAGTTTATTAGCGGTTACGAGCAGTACTTC.

J is TRBJ2-2 and V is TRBV7-9; unclear D gene. The CDR3 has 14 residues. Germline assignment: CDR1 SEHNR and CDR2 FQNEAQ (reference sequence). Trimming left V 5 bases short and J 1 base short, with 8 bases between. CDR3 amino acids: CASSPNRNTGELFF. CDR3 DNA: TGTGCCAGCAGCCCTAACAGGAACACCGGGGAGCTGTTTTTT. The entire variable domain, with the rest obtained from reference TRBV7-9 and TRBJ2-2, is as follows: DTGVSQNPRHKITKRGQNVTFRCDPISEHNRLYWYRQTLGQGPEFLTYFQNEAQLEKSRLLSDRFSAERPKGSFSTLEIQRTEQGDSAMYLCASSPNRNTGELFFGEGSRLTVL.

CDR3 loop: CATSRVPGQDNQPQHF. Here the CDR3 DNA reads TGTGCCACCAGCAGAGTTCCGGGACAGGACAATCAGCCCCAGCATTTT. The rearrangement links TRBV15 to TRBJ1-5; 8 bases agree with TRBD1. The V and J ends lost 1 base and 3 bases, in that order; junction bases with no gene match: 5. The CDR3 covers 16 residues. CDR1 LNHNV and CDR2 YYDKDF come from the germline V gene (reference sequence).

The chain joins TRBV15 to TRBJ2-7; tentatively, D is TRBD1 or TRBD2 (5 bases each). Per germline, CDR1 LNHNV and CDR2 YYDKDF (reference sequence). The CDR3 extends over 14 amino acids. Trimming took off 1 base at V and 5 bases at J, with 12 bases between the two ends. Here the CDR3 reads CATSRGAQGDEQYF. The CDR3 DNA reads TGTGCCACCAGCAGAGGCGCTCAGGGAGACGAGCAGTACTTC. The full variable domain, rest sourced from reference TRBV15 and TRBJ2-7, is DAMVIQNPRYQVTQFGKPVTLSCSQTLNHNVMYWYQQKSSQAPKLLFHYYDKDFNNEADTPDNFQSRRPNTSFCFLDIRSPGLGDTAMYLCATSRGAQGDEQYFGPGTRLTVT.

On this clone: One end of the junction is discordant with germline, which a read error may explain. The chain couples TRBV9 to TRBJ1-2; a weak D match, TRBD1 (5 bases). The CDR3 consists of 13 residues. Germline V gives CDR1 SGDLS, CDR2 YYNGEE. CDR3 DNA sequence: TGTGCCAGCAGCGTAAGCGCTGACAGCCCTCCGGTCTTC. The encoded protein is CASSVSADSPPVF.

Only one count was recorded for this clone. The chain uses TRBV18 and TRBJ2-1, with 7 nucleotides matching TRBD2. Germline CDR1 and CDR2: KGHSH and LQKENI. Losses at the gene ends were 1 base for V and 6 bases for J; bases not matched to a gene: 6. The CDR3 covers 15 residues. The CDR3 spells CASSPRRESSNEQFF. CDR3 coding DNA: TGTGCCAGCTCACCACGGCGGGAGTCGAGCAATGAGCAGTTCTTC.

J is TRBJ2-7 and V is TRBV28; TRBD1 might be the D (5 bases). In germline, CDR1 is MDHEN, CDR2 SYDVKM. This CDR3 spans 12 amino acids. V lost 7 bases and J 2 bases, leaving 9 bases between the germline ends. The CDR3 DNA sequence: TGTGCCAGCACCCAGGGCCCCTACGAGCAGTACTTC. Translation: CASTQGPYEQYF. The whole variable domain, remainder taken from reference TRBV28 and TRBJ2-7, is DVKVTQSSRYLVKRTGEKVFLECVQDMDHENMFWYRQDPGLGLRLIYFSYDVKMKEKGDIPEGYSVSREKKERFSLILESASTNQTSMYLCASTQGPYEQYFGPGTRLTVT.

A word on this clone: The sample holds other DNA sequences that translate to the same CDR3. This chain connects TRBV6-1 to TRBJ1-2, with D tentatively TRBD1 (6 bases). The CDR3 contains 14 residues. V shed 1 base and J shed 4 bases, with 10 bases lying between them. Germline CDR1 MNHNS, CDR2 SASEGT. The CDR3 nucleotides are TGTGCCAGCAGTGAAGGGGGGCAGTCCTATGGCTACACCTTC. Protein product: CASSEGGQSYGYTF.

The J gene is TRBJ2-2, the V gene TRBV5-4; D ambiguous. Germline-derived CDR1 and CDR2 are SGHNT and YYREEE (reference sequence). Between the trimmed V and J ends, which lost 2 bases and 6 bases, there was a span of 11 bases. This CDR3 contains 14 residues. Here the CDR3 reads CASSLTSPPGELFF. For the CDR3, the DNA is TGTGCCAGCAGCTTAACGTCCCCCCCCGGGGAGCTGTTTTTT.

The count of this clone is one. J is TRBJ2-1 and V is TRBV19, with 8 nucleotides matching TRBD1. Germline assignment: CDR1 LNHDA and CDR2 SQIVND (reference sequence). The CDR3 loop spans 14 amino acids. Trimming took 2 bases from V and 8 from J; bases not matched to a gene: 5. This CDR3 reads CASSIRRDRHEQFF. CDR3 DNA: TGTGCCAGTAGTATACGTAGGGACAGGCATGAGCAGTTCTTC.

The rearrangement links TRBV28 to TRBJ1-4; unclear D gene. This CDR3 has 16 amino acids. The V gene lost 6 bases and the J gene lost 0 bases, with 14 bases spanning the gap. The germline gives CDR1 MDHEN, CDR2 SYDVKM. CDR3 in amino acids: CASSGYRVSTNEKLFF. In DNA, the CDR3 is TGTGCCAGCAGCGGGTACCGGGTCTCAACTAATGAAAAACTGTTTTTT.

The CDR3 reads CSVRTTSGGAHTQYF. The DNA for the CDR3 is TGCAGCGTTCGTACGACTAGCGGGGGGGCTCATACGCAGTATTTT. The chain couples TRBV29-1 to TRBJ2-3; 14 nucleotides align to TRBD2. V shed 5 bases, J shed 7 bases, and the junction held 8 bases outside the gene matches. Germline values: CDR1 SQVTM, CDR2 ANQGSEA. The CDR3 totals 15 residues.

This clone was recorded only once. The chain is built from TRBV18 and TRBJ1-5, with a possible D match to TRBD1 (6 bases). V lost 9 bases to trimming and J lost 7 bases, with 22 bases between them. The CDR3 runs 15 residues. Per germline, CDR1 KGHSH and CDR2 LQKENI. Here the CDR3 reads CASTRRQQGQQPQHF. DNA for the CDR3: TGTGCCAGTACCCGCCGCCAGCAGGGACAACAGCCCCAGCATTTT.

The V and J genes are TRBV2 and TRBJ2-5, with 10 nucleotides matching TRBD2. This CDR3 region has 17 residues. Germline CDR1 and CDR2: SNHLY and FYNNEI. The ends lost 7 bases at V and 2 bases at J; junction bases unmatched: 13. CDR3 residues: CASNNRFLAGEQETQYF. The CDR3 coding sequence is TGTGCCAGCAATAATAGGTTTCTAGCGGGGGAACAAGAGACCCAGTACTTC.

This clone was found a few times. V and J are TRBV7-9 and TRBJ2-1; a weak D match, TRBD2 (5 bases). The CDR3 runs 14 residues. V was shortened by 4 bases and J by 8 bases, with 15 bases between the two germline ends. CDR1 is SEHNR, CDR2 FQNEAQ, per germline (reference sequence). The CDR3 sequence: CASSSLQLGHEQFF. As DNA, the CDR3 is TGTGCCAGCAGCTCCTTACAACTAGGACATGAGCAGTTCTTC.